This T cell receptor beta chain is from a study of immune cell composition in non-small cell lung cancer. Comments on this clone: Its target is unknown.

V gave up 0 bases and J gave up 9 bases; unmatched junction bases: 5. This CDR3 region has 14 residues. Germline V lookup: CDR1 SGHVS, CDR2 FQNEAQ. Study-wide results and limits: Tumour-associated clones >0.5% occurred in roughly 30% of adenocarcinomas, approximately 74% of squamous.

TCRdb's table, derived via immunoSEQ multiplex PCR, lists solely in-frame clones and lacks some. The sample lists 11,000 to 15,000 clones; more than 65% were seen once. Sequenced sample: lung tumor tissue. The sequence derives from a human donor with non-small cell lung cancer. This chain connects TRBV7-8 to TRBJ2-1; TRBD2 agrees at 7 bases. The CDR3 region is CASSLAGGVTEQFF. CDR3 nucleotides: TGTGCCAGCAGCTTAGCGGGAGGGGTGACTGAGCAGTTCTTC.